Shown below are 32 T cell receptor beta chains from a single sample sequenced in a study of cytomegalovirus exposure and HLA in healthy donors listed by TCRdb under 2017. Library method: the immunoSEQ multiplex PCR assay. For the multiplex PCR, a mixture combining 60 forward primers for TCR Vbeta segments and 13 reverse primers for TCR Jbeta segments was used. TCRdb obtained this table from immuneACCESS and retained in-frame rearrangements with V and J assigned. These tables miss some clones; where compared with another copy, unresolved V genes account for less than half of the shortfall, and the remainder is unexplained. The sample table contains around 120,000 clones; only one count was recorded for around 73% of them. The leading ten clones occupy roughly 3% of the sample. The specimen sequenced was PBMCs. The receptors shown here come from a human donor in good health.

V usage is TRBV15 and J usage is TRBJ2-3; no reliable D call. Per the germline V gene, CDR1 is LNHNV and CDR2 is YYDKDF (reference sequence). Trimming left V 0 bases short and J 2 bases short, with 6 bases between. This CDR3 spans 14 amino acids. CDR3: CATSRDPTTDTQYF. DNA of the CDR3: TGTGCCACCAGCAGAGATCCTACCACAGATACGCAGTATTTT.

The chain couples TRBV2 to TRBJ2-1; 14 bases align to TRBD2. CDR1 and CDR2 (germline): SNHLY, FYNNEI. Trimming removed 11 bases from V and 9 bases from J; junction bases left unmatched: 9. This CDR3 is 14 amino acids long. The CDR3 here is CASRGLAGVGEQFF. As DNA, the CDR3 is TGTGCCTCACGGGGACTAGCGGGAGTTGGTGAGCAGTTCTTC.

This clone turned up a few times. The rearrangement joins TRBV6-5 to TRBJ1-1, with D unresolved. V was cut by 0 bases and J by 4 bases, with 6 bases left in between. The CDR3 contains 13 residues. Germline V gives CDR1 MNHEY, CDR2 SVGAGI. DNA of the CDR3: TGTGCCAGCAGTTACTCGACGGGCACTGAAGCTTTCTTT. This translates into CASSYSTGTEAFF.

This sequence joins TRBV14 and TRBJ2-1, with D perhaps matching TRBD1 (6 bases). Germline CDR1 and CDR2: SGHDN and FVKESK. The CDR3 has 17 amino acids. V was clipped by 3 bases and J by 0 bases, with 15 bases between them. CDR3 DNA: TGTGCCAGCAGCCATGGGCGGACAGTAAGCTCCTACAATGAGCAGTTCTTC. It is translated as CASSHGRTVSSYNEQFF.

The CDR3 sequence is CASSIVEDTEAFF. In DNA form, the CDR3 reads TGTGCCAGTAGTATAGTTGAGGACACTGAAGCTTTCTTT. The chain combines TRBV19 with TRBJ1-1; D is ambiguous. This CDR3 is built from 13 residues. Germline CDR1 is LNHDA and CDR2 is SQIVND (reference sequence). The germline V and J ends were trimmed by 1 base and 3 bases, with 6 bases remaining between them.

The V call is TRBV30, the J call TRBJ2-5; TRBD2 matches 8 bases. V was clipped by 2 bases and J by 4 bases; unmatched bases: 9. This CDR3 region has 15 residues. Germline V gene data show CDR1 as GTSNPN and CDR2 as SVGIG (reference sequence). CDR3 region: CAWSSGSGGGETQYF. The CDR3 DNA reads TGTGCCTGGAGTTCGGGGTCGGGGGGGGGAGAGACCCAGTACTTC. Using reference TRBV30 and TRBJ2-5 for the parts outside the CDR3, the full variable domain is SQTIHQWPATLVQPVGSPLSLECTVEGTSNPNLYWYRQAAGRGLQLLFYSVGIGQISSEVPQNLSASRPQDRQFILSSKKLLLSDSGFYLCAWSSGSGGGETQYFGPGTRLLVL.

The genes are TRBV9 and TRBJ2-3; 10 bases line up with TRBD2. V shed 6 bases and J 0 bases; nucleotides not matched to a gene: 13. Per the germline V gene, CDR1 is SGDLS and CDR2 is YYNGEE. The CDR3 spans 18 residues. The CDR3 DNA reads TGTGCCAGCACACAGAGCGGGAGGGCCCCAACGAGCACAGATACGCAGTATTTT. This encodes CASTQSGRAPTSTDTQYF.

The chain recombines TRBV28 with TRBJ1-5, with 7 bases matching TRBD1. CDR3 length: 16 residues. Germline V gene lookup returns CDR1 MDHEN and CDR2 SYDVKM. V shed 5 bases, J shed 3 bases, and the junction held 10 bases outside the gene matches. CDR3 DNA sequence: TGTGCCAGCAGTGGGACAGAGAGCAAGGTCAATCAGCCCCAGCATTTT. As protein: CASSGTESKVNQPQHF.

The gene calls are TRBV10-3 and TRBJ1-2; D remains unclear. CDR3 length equals 16 residues. Trimming left V 2 bases short and J 4 bases short, with 17 bases between. Germline V gene data show CDR1 as ENHRY and CDR2 as SYGVKD. CDR3 sequence (DNA): TGTGCCATCAGTGAGAGCTTCTCCCAAGTGTCCTATGGCTACACCTTC. Translation: CAISESFSQVSYGYTF.

The V gene is TRBV28, the J gene TRBJ1-6; D is perhaps TRBD1 (5 bases). Germline lookup yields CDR1 MDHEN and CDR2 SYDVKM. Trimming stripped 0 bases from V and 6 bases from J, with 9 bases between. CDR3 length equals 15 residues. The CDR3 coding sequence is TGTGCCAGCAGTTTATGGGCGCAGGGTAATTCACCCCTCCACTTT. Its protein product is CASSLWAQGNSPLHF.

The chain has TRBV7-9 and TRBJ2-7; 9 bases are a match to TRBD1. Looked up from germline, CDR1 is SEHNR and CDR2 is FQNEAQ (reference sequence). This CDR3 comprises 11 residues. DNA of the CDR3: TGTTCCAGCAGCTTAGATGGACAGGGGTCGGTC. Its protein product is CSSSLDGQGSV.

The chain is built from TRBV28 and TRBJ1-2; the match to TRBD1 covers 8 bases. The junction had 3 bases not matched to a gene; V was cut back by 7 bases and J by 2 bases. Germline assignment: CDR1 MDHEN and CDR2 SYDVKM. The CDR3 totals 13 residues. The CDR3 DNA sequence: TGTGCCAGCATACCAGGGGGCAACTATGGCTACACCTTC. Its protein product is CASIPGGNYGYTF.

The gene calls are TRBV6-1 and TRBJ2-7; D gene ambiguous. Germline loops: CDR1 MNHNS, CDR2 SASEGT. V lost 0 bases, J lost 3 bases, and 12 bases lay in between. The CDR3 is made up of 15 amino acids. The CDR3 DNA follows: TGTGCCAGCAGTGAAGCAAGCAACCCCGTCTACGAGCAGTACTTC. It translates to CASSEASNPVYEQYF.

V and J are TRBV29-1 and TRBJ2-1; TRBD2 aligns across 7 bases. Per germline, CDR1 SQVTM and CDR2 ANQGSEA. CDR3 length: 11 amino acids. V lost 4 bases to trimming and J lost 9 bases; unmatched junction nucleotides: 3. The CDR3 here is CSVALASEQFF. The CDR3 DNA is TGCAGCGTTGCACTAGCGAGTGAGCAGTTCTTC.

The rearrangement joins TRBV6-6 to TRBJ1-2; 7 bases match TRBD1. J gave up 7 bases and V 2 bases, and 10 bases lay outside the gene matches. The CDR3 consists of 15 residues. Looked up from germline, CDR1 is MNHNY and CDR2 is SVGAGI (reference sequence). The CDR3 bases are TGTGCCAGCAGTTACCTCGTGACAGGGAGTTTTGGCTACACCTTC. This codes for CASSYLVTGSFGYTF.

This chain connects TRBV19 to TRBJ2-4; perhaps TRBD2 as D (5 bases). This CDR3 has 17 amino acids. CDR1 is LNHDA and CDR2 is SQIVND in the germline V gene (reference sequence). Trimming pared 1 base from V and 1 base from J, leaving 14 bases between. DNA for the CDR3: TGTGCCAGTAGTATAGGTTCGGGGATTGGGGCCAAAAACATTCAGTACTTC. It encodes CASSIGSGIGAKNIQYF.

The chain couples TRBV27 to TRBJ1-2; D possibly corresponds to TRBD1 (5 bases). CDR1 is MNHEY, CDR2 SMNVEV, per germline (reference sequence). This CDR3 has 13 amino acids. Trimming removed 8 bases at V and 4 bases at J, with 14 bases between. CDR3 sequence reads: CASGVGGAYGYTF. In DNA form, the CDR3 reads TGTGCCAGCGGGGTGGGGGGAGCCTATGGCTACACCTTC.

This clone is a singleton in its sample. This sequence joins TRBV30 and TRBJ2-1; TRBD2 matches 8 bases. Germline CDR1 and CDR2: GTSNPN and SVGIG (reference sequence). Trimming removed 0 bases from V and 0 bases from J; junction bases left unmatched: 13. The CDR3 consists of 19 residues. This CDR3 reads CAWSVSVREGPISYNEQFF. The CDR3, as DNA: TGTGCCTGGAGTGTATCTGTCCGGGAGGGCCCCATCTCCTACAATGAGCAGTTCTTC.

This chain links TRBV2 with TRBJ2-1; D may be TRBD1 (6 bases). The CDR3 contains 14 residues. V lost 6 bases, J lost 2 bases, and 11 bases lay in between. Germline lookup yields CDR1 SNHLY and CDR2 FYNNEI. The CDR3 reads CASRSHRAYNEQFF. The CDR3 bases are TGTGCCAGCAGGAGTCACAGGGCCTACAATGAGCAGTTCTTC. Together with reference TRBV2 and TRBJ2-1, the CDR3 gives the full variable domain: EPEVTQTPSHQVTQMGQEVILRCVPISNHLYFYWYRQILGQKVEFLVSFYNNEISEKSEIFDDQFSVERPDGSNFTLKIRSTKLEDSAMYFCASRSHRAYNEQFFGPGTRLTVL.

V usage is TRBV10-2 and J usage is TRBJ2-1; tentatively, D is TRBD2 (5 bases). The length of the CDR3 is 16 residues. Germline CDR1 is WSHSY and CDR2 is SAAADI. With 10 bases removed from V and 1 base from J, the gap between germline ends came to 20 bases. The DNA of the CDR3 is TGCGCCACACTAGACGTAGCAGGTAGATCCTACAATGAGCAGTTCTTC. Amino acids: CATLDVAGRSYNEQFF.

The chain has TRBV27 and TRBJ2-7, with 8 nucleotides matching TRBD2. From germline, CDR1 is MNHEY and CDR2 SMNVEV (reference sequence). V lost 2 bases and J lost 3; bases outside the gene matches: 0. CDR3 size: 13 residues. In DNA, the CDR3 is TGTGCCAGCAGTTTACTAGCGGGCTACGAGCAGTACTTC. Residues: CASSLLAGYEQYF.

The genes are TRBV30 and TRBJ2-1, with a possible D match to TRBD1 (6 bases). This CDR3 spans 14 amino acids. The V gene's germline CDR1 is GTSNPN and CDR2 SVGIG (reference sequence). V was shortened by 0 bases and J by 5 bases, with 11 bases between the two germline ends. The CDR3: CAWSVQGKNNEQFF. The CDR3 DNA is TGTGCCTGGAGTGTACAGGGCAAAAACAATGAGCAGTTCTTC.

The chain employs TRBV5-1 and TRBJ1-2, with 7 bases identical to TRBD1. The CDR3 is made up of 14 amino acids. J was trimmed by 8 bases and V by 4 bases; bases with no gene match: 11. Germline-derived CDR1 and CDR2 are SGHRS and YFSETQ. Here the CDR3 DNA reads TGCGCCAGCAGCGTGACAGGGTCTGCTATGGGCTACACCTTC. Residues: CASSVTGSAMGYTF.

This chain links TRBV4-2 with TRBJ1-5; D may be TRBD1 (5 bases). The CDR3 is made up of 13 amino acids. V was pared by 4 bases and J by 5 bases, with 9 bases between. Looked up from germline, CDR1 is LGHNA and CDR2 is YNFKEQ. The CDR3 loop reads CASSRGDDQPQHF. CDR3 coding DNA: TGTGCCAGCAGCCGGGGGGACGATCAGCCCCAGCATTTT.

The V and J genes are TRBV28 and TRBJ2-7, with TRBD1 identical over 8 bases. Unmatched junction bases numbered 13, after V lost 7 bases and J lost 2 bases. This CDR3 has 16 residues. Germline CDR1 and CDR2: MDHEN and SYDVKM. The CDR3, as DNA: TGTGCCAGCACCCCACGGACAGGGTTGTACCCCTACGAGCAGTACTTC. It encodes CASTPRTGLYPYEQYF.

The chain combines TRBV6-4 with TRBJ2-2, with TRBD2 identical over 10 bases. Germline loops: CDR1 MRHNA, CDR2 SNTAGT. The CDR3 has 14 residues. Losses at the gene ends were 3 bases for V and 6 bases for J; bases not matched to a gene: 1. In nucleotides, the CDR3 is TGTGCCAGCAGTGAGCTAGCGGGGGCCGGGGAGCTGTTTTTT. Its translation: CASSELAGAGELFF.

This sequence joins TRBV7-9 and TRBJ1-4; 7 bases are a match to TRBD1. Germline CDR1 is SEHNR and CDR2 is FQNEAQ (reference sequence). Trimming took 4 bases from V and 8 from J; bases not matched to a gene: 10. This CDR3 contains 15 residues. CDR3 amino acids: CASSYRQGGEEKLFF. The CDR3 DNA reads TGTGCCAGCAGCTACAGACAGGGAGGAGAAGAAAAACTGTTTTTT.

This clone showed up just a few times. V gene TRBV20-1 combines with J gene TRBJ2-1; unclear D gene. The CDR3 is 11 amino acids. Germline V lookup: CDR1 DFQATT, CDR2 SNEGSKA (reference sequence). V dropped 8 bases and J dropped 4 bases, with 9 bases sitting between them. The CDR3 DNA is TGCAGTTCTACCATTTACAATGAGCAGTTCTTC. It codes for CSSTIYNEQFF.

This clone was found once. The chain joins TRBV14 to TRBJ2-3; D is possibly TRBD1 (7 bases). The CDR3 covers 18 residues. Germline CDR1 reads SGHDN; CDR2 reads FVKESK. Trimming pared 1 base from V and 5 bases from J, leaving 22 bases between. CDR3 DNA: TGTGCCAGCAGCCAAGTGTCGGGTCGACAGGGAGGCGAAGATACGCAGTATTTT. Its translation is CASSQVSGRQGGEDTQYF. Drawing the rest from reference TRBV14 and TRBJ2-3, the complete variable domain is EAGVTQFPSHSVIEKGQTVTLRCDPISGHDNLYWYRRVMGKEIKFLLHFVKESKQDESGMPNNRFLAERTGGTYSTLKVQPAELEDSGVYFCASSQVSGRQGGEDTQYFGPGTRLTVL.

This clone has just a few counts. This rearrangement joins TRBV28 to TRBJ2-7; 13 bases match TRBD2. Unmatched junction bases numbered 6, after V lost 5 bases and J lost 2 bases. Germline V CDR1 and CDR2: MDHEN, SYDVKM. The CDR3 length is 16 residues. CDR3: CASSLSGLAGAYEQYF. CDR3 bases: TGTGCCAGCAGTCTCTCCGGACTAGCGGGGGCCTACGAGCAGTACTTC.

The rearrangement uses TRBV11-2 and TRBJ2-7; D unresolved. CDR1 and CDR2 from the germline V gene are SGHAT and FQNNGV. The CDR3 length is 14 residues. Trimming shortened V by 2 bases and J by 1 base, and 9 bases separated the two germline ends. The CDR3, as DNA: TGTGCCAGCAGCTTAAGGTCAGGATCCTACGAGCAGTACTTC. Translated: CASSLRSGSYEQYF.

V is TRBV19 and J is TRBJ2-1, with 10 bases aligning to TRBD2. After removal of 5 bases from V and 0 bases from J, the junction contained 4 bases not matched to a gene. The CDR3 is 16 residues long. Germline V gene data show CDR1 as LNHDA and CDR2 as SQIVND (reference sequence). The CDR3 region has the DNA TGTGCCAGTAGTTCGCGGACTAGCGGCTCCTACAATGAGCAGTTCTTC. It yields the protein CASSSRTSGSYNEQFF.